A single TCR beta chain is shown here with its context. The data originate from a study of blood T cell repertoires in COVID-19. CDR1 and CDR2 (germline): LNHNV, YYDKDF (reference sequence). V was pared by 6 bases and J by 3 bases, with 5 bases of the junction left unmatched. CDR3 length: 13 residues. Study processing details: Amplification from reference gene primers served as the basis for estimated nucleated cell counts. Data came from immunoSEQ multiplex PCR; TCRdb stores just in-frame clones and leaves some out. Clone size and V and J calls were adopted from that table, with D and trimming inferred from the DNA. The sample consists of 180,000 or so clones, roughly nine tenths of them appearing once.

The chain joins TRBV15 to TRBJ2-7, with 7 bases aligning to TRBD1. The sample was peripheral blood. This sequence originates from a man in his 70s with acute or convalescent COVID-19. This CDR3 is CATSRDSGYEQYF. CDR3 bases: TGTGCCACCAGTAGGGACAGCGGCTACGAGCAGTACTTC.